A selection of T cell receptor beta chains follows, all from one sample in a study of blood T cells in healthy people across ages. TCRdb re-analysed the 5' RACE reads in MiXCR, keeping a single row per CDR3 protein. Of over 550,000 distinct CDR3 sequences in the sample, approximately 30% were seen once. Specimen: blood. Receptors were obtained from a woman over 75 in good health. The CDR3 runs from the conserved cysteine through the conserved F or W. A D gene is named only where the DNA matches it firmly.

d_gene | v_gene | CDR3aa
. | TRBV20-1 | CSARVVGRGVLPTF
. | TRBV7-6 | CASSAGTYQPQHF
TRBD1 | TRBV20-1 | CSASRTGGGGYTF
TRBD1 | TRBV12-3/TRBV12-4 | CASSRGVDRGDGYTF
. | TRBV5-1 | CASSLEANTNYGYTF
TRBD1 | TRBV2 | CATQKGAVTEAFF
. | TRBV30 | CAWSVSGRRYQPQHF
. | TRBV24-1 | CATSEIRDPARTEQYF
. | TRBV20-1 | CSARAAVNQVVVFF
TRBD1 | TRBV6-5 | CASRDRGYRTEAFF
. | TRBV29-1 | CSAKTGTHEQYF
TRBD2 | TRBV7-3 | CASSLFGTSGGEGQFF
. | TRBV28 | CASTVRGYGYTF
. | TRBV5-1 | CASSLGIEQYF